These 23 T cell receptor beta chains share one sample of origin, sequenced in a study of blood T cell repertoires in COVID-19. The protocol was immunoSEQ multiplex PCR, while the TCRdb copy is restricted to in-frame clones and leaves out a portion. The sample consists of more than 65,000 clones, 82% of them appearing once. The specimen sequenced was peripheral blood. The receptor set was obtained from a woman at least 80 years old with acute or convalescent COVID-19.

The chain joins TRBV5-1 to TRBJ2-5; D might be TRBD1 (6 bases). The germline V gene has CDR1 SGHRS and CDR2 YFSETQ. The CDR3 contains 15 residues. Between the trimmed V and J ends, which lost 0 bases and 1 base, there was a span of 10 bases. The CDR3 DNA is TGCGCCAGCAGCTTGGGCCAGGGGATCCAAGAGACCCAGTACTTC. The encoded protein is CASSLGQGIQETQYF.

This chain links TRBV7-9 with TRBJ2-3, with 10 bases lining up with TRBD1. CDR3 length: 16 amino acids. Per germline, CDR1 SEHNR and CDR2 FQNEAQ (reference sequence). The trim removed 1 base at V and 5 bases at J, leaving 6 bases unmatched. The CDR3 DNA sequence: TGTGCCAGCAGCTTAGGACAGGGGGCACGGGAAGATACGCAGTATTTT. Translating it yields CASSLGQGAREDTQYF.

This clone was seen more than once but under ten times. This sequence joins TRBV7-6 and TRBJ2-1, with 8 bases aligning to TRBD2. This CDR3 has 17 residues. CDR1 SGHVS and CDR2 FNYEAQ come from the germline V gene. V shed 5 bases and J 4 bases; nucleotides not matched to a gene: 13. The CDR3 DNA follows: TGTGCCAGCAGCCACCCTACCAGCGGGAGCCCGTACAATGAGCAGTTCTTC. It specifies CASSHPTSGSPYNEQFF. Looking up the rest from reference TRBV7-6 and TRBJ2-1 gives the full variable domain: GAGVSQSPRYKVTKRGQDVALRCDPISGHVSLYWYRQALGQGPEFLTYFNYEAQQDKSGLPNDRFSAERPEGSISTLTIQRTEQRDSAMYRCASSHPTSGSPYNEQFFGPGTRLTVL.

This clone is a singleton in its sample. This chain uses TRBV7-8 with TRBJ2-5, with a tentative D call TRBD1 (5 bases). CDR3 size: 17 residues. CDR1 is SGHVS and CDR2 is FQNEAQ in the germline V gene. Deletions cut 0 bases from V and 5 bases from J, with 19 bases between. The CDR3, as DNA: TGTGCCAGCAGCTTAGCTGTACGGCAGGGAAGTGGGGAGACCCAGTACTTC. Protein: CASSLAVRQGSGETQYF.

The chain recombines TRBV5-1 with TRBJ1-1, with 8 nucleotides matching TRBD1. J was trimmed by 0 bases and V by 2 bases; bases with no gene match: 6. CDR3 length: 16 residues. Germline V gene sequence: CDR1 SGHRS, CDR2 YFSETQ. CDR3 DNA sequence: TGCGCCAGCAGCTTAGGGACAGGAGTCATGAACACTGAAGCTTTCTTT. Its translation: CASSLGTGVMNTEAFF. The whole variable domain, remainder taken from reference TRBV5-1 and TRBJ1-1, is KAGVTQTPRYLIKTRGQQVTLSCSPISGHRSVSWYQQTPGQGLQFLFEYFSETQRNKGNFPGRFSGRQFSNSRSEMNVSTLELGDSALYLCASSLGTGVMNTEAFFGQGTRLTVV.

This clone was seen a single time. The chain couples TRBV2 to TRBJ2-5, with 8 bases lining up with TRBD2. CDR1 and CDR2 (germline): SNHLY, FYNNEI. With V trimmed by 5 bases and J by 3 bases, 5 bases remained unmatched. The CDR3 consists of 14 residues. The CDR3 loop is CASSYYSGEETQYF. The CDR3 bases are TGTGCCAGCAGTTATTATAGCGGGGAAGAGACCCAGTACTTC.

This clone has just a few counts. The CDR3 reads CASSLDGRATYEQYF. CDR3 in DNA: TGCGCCAGCAGCTTGGATGGCAGGGCAACCTACGAGCAGTACTTC. The chain joins TRBV5-1 to TRBJ2-7, with D perhaps matching TRBD1 (5 bases). CDR1 and CDR2 from the germline V gene are SGHRS and YFSETQ. Trimming pared 0 bases from V and 2 bases from J, leaving 12 bases between. This CDR3 has 15 residues.

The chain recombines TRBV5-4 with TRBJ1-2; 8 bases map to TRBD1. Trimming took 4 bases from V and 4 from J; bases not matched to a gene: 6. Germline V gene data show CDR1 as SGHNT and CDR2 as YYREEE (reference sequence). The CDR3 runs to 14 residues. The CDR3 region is CASSRRDRSYGYTF. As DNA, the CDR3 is TGTGCCAGCAGCCGCCGGGACAGGTCCTATGGCTACACCTTC.

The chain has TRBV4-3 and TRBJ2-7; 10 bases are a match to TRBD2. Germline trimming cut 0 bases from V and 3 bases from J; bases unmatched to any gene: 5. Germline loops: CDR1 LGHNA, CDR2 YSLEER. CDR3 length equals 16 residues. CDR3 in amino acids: CASSQEVTSGYYEQYF. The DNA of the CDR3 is TGCGCCAGCAGCCAAGAAGTGACTAGCGGGTACTACGAGCAGTACTTC.

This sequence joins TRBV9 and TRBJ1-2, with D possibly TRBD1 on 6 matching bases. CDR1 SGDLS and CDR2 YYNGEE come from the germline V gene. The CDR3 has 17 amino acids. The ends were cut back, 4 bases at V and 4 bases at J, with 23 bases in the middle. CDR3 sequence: CASSPSSRTGSSYGYTF. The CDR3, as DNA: TGTGCCAGCAGCCCATCAAGCCGAACAGGGTCGAGCTATGGCTACACCTTC.

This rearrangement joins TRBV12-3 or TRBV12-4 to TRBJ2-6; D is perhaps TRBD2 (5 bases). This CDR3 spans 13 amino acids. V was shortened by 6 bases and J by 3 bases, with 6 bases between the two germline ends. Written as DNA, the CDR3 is TGTGCCAGCAGGGCGGGTGGGGCCAACGTCCTGACTTTC. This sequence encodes CASRAGGANVLTF.

The CDR3 is CASSPGLAGDREQFF. The CDR3 bases are TGTGCCAGCTCACCTGGACTAGCGGGGGACCGGGAGCAGTTCTTC. This rearrangement joins TRBV18 to TRBJ2-1; 13 nucleotides align to TRBD2. The length of the CDR3 is 15 residues. Germline V lookup: CDR1 KGHSH, CDR2 LQKENI. V shed 3 bases and J 10 bases; nucleotides not matched to a gene: 6.

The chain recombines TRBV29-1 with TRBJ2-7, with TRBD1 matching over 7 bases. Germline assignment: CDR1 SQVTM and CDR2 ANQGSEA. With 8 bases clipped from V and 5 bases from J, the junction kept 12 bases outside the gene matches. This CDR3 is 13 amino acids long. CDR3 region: CSTLTGLFDEQYF. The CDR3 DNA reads TGCAGCACCCTGACAGGGCTCTTCGACGAGCAGTACTTC.

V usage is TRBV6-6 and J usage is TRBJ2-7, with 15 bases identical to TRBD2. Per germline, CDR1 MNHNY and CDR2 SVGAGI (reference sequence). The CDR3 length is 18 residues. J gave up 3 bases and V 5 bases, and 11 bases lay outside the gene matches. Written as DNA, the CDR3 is TGTGCCAGCAGTCCGGGGACTAGCGGGAGGTCACCCTTCTACGAGCAGTACTTC. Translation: CASSPGTSGRSPFYEQYF.

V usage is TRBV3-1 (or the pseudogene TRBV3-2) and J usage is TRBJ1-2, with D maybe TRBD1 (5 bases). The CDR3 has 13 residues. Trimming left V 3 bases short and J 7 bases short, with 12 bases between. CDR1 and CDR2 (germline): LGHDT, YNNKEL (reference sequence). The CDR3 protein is CASSQPGMAGYTF. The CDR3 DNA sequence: TGTGCCAGCAGCCAGCCAGGGATGGCTGGCTACACCTTC.

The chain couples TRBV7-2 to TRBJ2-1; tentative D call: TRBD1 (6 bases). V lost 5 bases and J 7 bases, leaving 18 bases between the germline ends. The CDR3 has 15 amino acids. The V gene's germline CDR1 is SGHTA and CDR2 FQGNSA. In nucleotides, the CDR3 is TGTGCCAGCAGCCCACGGCGGTTCAGGGGTAATGAGCAGTTCTTC. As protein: CASSPRRFRGNEQFF.

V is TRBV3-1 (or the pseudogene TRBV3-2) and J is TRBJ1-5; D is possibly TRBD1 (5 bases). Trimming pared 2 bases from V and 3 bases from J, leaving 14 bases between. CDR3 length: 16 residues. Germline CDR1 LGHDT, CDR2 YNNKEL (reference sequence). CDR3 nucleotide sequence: TGTGCCAGCAGCCAACACCAGCAGGGATTCAATCAGCCCCAGCATTTT. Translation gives CASSQHQQGFNQPQHF.

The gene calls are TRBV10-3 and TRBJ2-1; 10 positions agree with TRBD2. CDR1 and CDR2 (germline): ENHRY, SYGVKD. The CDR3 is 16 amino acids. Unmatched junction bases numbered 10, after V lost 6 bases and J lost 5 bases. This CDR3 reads CAIRVLAGNTNNEQFF. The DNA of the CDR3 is TGTGCCATCAGGGTACTAGCGGGAAACACTAACAATGAGCAGTTCTTC.

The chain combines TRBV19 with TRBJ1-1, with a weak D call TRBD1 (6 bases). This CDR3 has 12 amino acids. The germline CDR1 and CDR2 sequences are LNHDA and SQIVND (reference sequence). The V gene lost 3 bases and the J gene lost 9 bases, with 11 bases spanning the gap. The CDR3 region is CASSIETGKAFF. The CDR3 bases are TGTGCCAGTAGTATTGAGACAGGAAAAGCTTTCTTT.

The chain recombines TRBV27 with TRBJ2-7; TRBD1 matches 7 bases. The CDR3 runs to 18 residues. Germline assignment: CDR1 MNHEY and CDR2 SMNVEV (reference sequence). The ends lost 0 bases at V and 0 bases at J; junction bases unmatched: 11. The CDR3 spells CASSLSVGDSAFSYEQYF. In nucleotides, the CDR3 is TGTGCCAGCAGTTTATCGGTTGGGGACAGTGCTTTCTCCTACGAGCAGTACTTC.

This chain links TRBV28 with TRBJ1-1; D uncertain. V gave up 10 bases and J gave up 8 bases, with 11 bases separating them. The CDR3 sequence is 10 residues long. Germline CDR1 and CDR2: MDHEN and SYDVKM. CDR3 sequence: CATAQIEAFF. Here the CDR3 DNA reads TGTGCCACCGCACAAATAGAAGCTTTCTTT. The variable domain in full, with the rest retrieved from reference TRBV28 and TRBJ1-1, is DVKVTQSSRYLVKRTGEKVFLECVQDMDHENMFWYRQDPGLGLRLIYFSYDVKMKEKGDIPEGYSVSREKKERFSLILESASTNQTSMYLCATAQIEAFFGQGTRLTVV.

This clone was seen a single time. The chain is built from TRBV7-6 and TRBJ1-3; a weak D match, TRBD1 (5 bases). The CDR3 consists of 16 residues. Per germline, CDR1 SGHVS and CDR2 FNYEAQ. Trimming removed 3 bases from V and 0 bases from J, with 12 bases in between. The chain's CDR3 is CASSFRAGPSGNTIYF. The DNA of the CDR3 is TGTGCCAGCAGCTTCCGGGCAGGGCCCTCTGGAAACACCATATATTTT.

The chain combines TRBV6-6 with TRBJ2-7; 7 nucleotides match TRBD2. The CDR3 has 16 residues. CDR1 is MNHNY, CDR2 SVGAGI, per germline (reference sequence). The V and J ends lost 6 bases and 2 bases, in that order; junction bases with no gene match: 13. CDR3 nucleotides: TGTGCCAGCAGGTTCCTGGCGGGAGATTCCCCCTACGAGCAGTACTTC. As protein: CASRFLAGDSPYEQYF.